This T cell receptor (beta chain) was found in a study of Ad26.COV2.S vaccination and SARS-CoV-2 variants. The CDR3 covers 16 residues. J lost 4 bases, V lost 0 bases, and 7 bases had no gene match. The germline CDR1 and CDR2 sequences are SGDLS and YYNGEE. Stated treatment: roughly 19 received Ad26.COV2.S at low or high dose, single or two shots; about 5 received placebo; per-sample allocation not given. Collection of samples fell on day 63 after the first vaccine or placebo injection. The data were produced by immunoSEQ multiplex PCR, yet TCRdb's version contains in-frame clones alone and is incomplete. The sample lists 300,000 to 400,000 clones; just under 85% were seen once.

The receptor was derived from a person aged 18 to 65 who received the Ad26.COV2.S COVID-19 vaccine or a placebo. The material sequenced was peripheral blood, taken in a trial of Ad26.COV2.S vaccine versus placebo. This chain connects TRBV9 to TRBJ1-1, with 9 bases that match TRBD1. In nucleotides, the CDR3 is TGTGCCAGCAGCGTAGGTTCGGGACAGGGTATCACTGAAGCTTTCTTT. Protein: CASSVGSGQGITEAFF.